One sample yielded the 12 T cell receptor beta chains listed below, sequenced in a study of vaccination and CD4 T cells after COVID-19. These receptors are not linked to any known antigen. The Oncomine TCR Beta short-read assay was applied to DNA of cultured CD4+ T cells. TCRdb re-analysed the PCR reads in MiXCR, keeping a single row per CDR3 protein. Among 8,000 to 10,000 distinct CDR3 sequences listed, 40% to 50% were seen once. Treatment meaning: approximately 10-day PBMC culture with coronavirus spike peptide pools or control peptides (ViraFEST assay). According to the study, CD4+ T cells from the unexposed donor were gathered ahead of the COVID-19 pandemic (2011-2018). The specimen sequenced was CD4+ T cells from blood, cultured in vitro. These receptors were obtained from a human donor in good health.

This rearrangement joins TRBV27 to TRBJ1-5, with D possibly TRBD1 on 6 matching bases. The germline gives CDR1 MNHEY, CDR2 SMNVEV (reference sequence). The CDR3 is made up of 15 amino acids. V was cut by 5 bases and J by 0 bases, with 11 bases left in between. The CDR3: CASSPRRGSNQPQHF. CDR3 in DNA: TGTGCCAGCAGTCCCCGCAGGGGTAGCAATCAGCCCCAGCATTTT.

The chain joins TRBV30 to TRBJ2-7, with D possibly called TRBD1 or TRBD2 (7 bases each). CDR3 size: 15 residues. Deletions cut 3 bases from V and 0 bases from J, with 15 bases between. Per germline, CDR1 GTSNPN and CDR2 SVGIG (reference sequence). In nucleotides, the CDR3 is TGTGCCTGGAGCCCGGGGGGACAGAGCTCCTACGAGCAGTACTTC. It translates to CAWSPGGQSSYEQYF.

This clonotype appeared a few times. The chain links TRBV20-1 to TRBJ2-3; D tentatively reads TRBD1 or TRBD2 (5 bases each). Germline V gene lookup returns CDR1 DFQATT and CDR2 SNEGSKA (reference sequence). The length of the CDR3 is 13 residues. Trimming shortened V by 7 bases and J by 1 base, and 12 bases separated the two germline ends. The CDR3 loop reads CSVARGGTDTQYF. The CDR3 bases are TGCAGTGTAGCGAGGGGAGGCACAGATACGCAGTATTTT.

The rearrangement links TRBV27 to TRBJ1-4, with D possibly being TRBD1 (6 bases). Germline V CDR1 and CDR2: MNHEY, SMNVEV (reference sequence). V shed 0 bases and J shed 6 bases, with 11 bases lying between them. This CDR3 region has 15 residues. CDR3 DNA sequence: TGTGCCAGCAGTTTATCGAGGGGGGGCGATGAAAAACTGTTTTTT. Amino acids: CASSLSRGGDEKLFF.

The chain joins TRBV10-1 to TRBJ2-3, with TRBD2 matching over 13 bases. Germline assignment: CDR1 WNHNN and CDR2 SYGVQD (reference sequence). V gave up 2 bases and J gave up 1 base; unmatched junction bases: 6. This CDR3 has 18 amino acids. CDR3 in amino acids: CASSEIHGLAGGTDTQYF. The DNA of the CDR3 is TGCGCCAGCAGTGAGATCCACGGACTAGCGGGGGGCACAGATACGCAGTATTTT.

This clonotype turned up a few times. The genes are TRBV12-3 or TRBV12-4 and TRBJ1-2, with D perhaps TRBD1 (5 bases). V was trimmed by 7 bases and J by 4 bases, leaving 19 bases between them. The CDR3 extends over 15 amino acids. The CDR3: CASTAGSGSAYGYTF. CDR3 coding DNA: TGTGCCAGCACCGCCGGGTCAGGGTCTGCCTATGGCTACACCTTC.

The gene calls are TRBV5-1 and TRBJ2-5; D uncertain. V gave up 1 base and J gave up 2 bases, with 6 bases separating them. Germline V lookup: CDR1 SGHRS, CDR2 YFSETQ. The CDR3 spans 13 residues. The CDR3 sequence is CASSLYGQETQYF. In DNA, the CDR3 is TGCGCCAGCAGCTTGTACGGACAAGAGACCCAGTACTTC.

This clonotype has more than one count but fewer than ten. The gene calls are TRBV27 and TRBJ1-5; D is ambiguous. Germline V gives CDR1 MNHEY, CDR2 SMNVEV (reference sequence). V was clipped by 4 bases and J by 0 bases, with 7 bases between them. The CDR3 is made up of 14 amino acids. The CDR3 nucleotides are TGTGCCAGCAGTTCCCAGTATAGCAATCAGCCCCAGCATTTT. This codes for CASSSQYSNQPQHF.

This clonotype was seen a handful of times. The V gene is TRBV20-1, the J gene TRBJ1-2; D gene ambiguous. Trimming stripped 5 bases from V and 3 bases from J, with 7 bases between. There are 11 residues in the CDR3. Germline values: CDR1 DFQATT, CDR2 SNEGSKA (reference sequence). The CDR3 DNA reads TGCAGTGCTCCCGACTACTATGGCTACACCTTC. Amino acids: CSAPDYYGYTF.

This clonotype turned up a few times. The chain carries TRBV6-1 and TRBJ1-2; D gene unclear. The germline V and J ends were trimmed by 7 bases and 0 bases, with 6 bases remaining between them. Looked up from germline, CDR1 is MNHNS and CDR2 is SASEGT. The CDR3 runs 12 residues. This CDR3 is CASIGPNYGYTF. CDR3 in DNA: TGTGCCAGCATAGGGCCTAACTATGGCTACACCTTC.

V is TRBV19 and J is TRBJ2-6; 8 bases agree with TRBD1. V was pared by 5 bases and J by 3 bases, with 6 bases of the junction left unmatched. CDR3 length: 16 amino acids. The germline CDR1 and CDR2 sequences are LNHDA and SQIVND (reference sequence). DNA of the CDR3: TGTGCCAGTAGTCACGTTACAGGGGGTGGGGCCAACGTCCTGACTTTC. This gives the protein CASSHVTGGGANVLTF.

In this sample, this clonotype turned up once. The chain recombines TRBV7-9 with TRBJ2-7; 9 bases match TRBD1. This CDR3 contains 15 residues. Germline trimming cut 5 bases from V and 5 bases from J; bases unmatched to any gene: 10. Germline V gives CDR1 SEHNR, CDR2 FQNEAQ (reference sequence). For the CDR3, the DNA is TGTGCCAGCAGCCCTCAAGGGGGACAGGGAAACGAGCAGTACTTC. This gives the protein CASSPQGGQGNEQYF.